The next 21 T cell receptor beta chains were all read from a single sample in a study of blood T cell repertoires in COVID-19. Only in-frame clones appear in the TCRdb table, and some are missing; sequencing was by immunoSEQ multiplex PCR. The sample lists roughly 280,000 clones; 70% to 90% were seen once. Sequencing was carried out using peripheral blood. These receptors originate from a woman aged 70-85 years with acute or convalescent COVID-19.

V usage is TRBV30 and J usage is TRBJ1-5; the D is unclear. The length of the CDR3 is 13 residues. V was pared by 0 bases and J by 9 bases, with 12 bases between. Germline values: CDR1 GTSNPN, CDR2 SVGIG (reference sequence). CDR3: CAWSVRERGPQHF. In DNA, the CDR3 is TGTGCCTGGAGTGTAAGGGAGAGAGGGCCCCAGCATTTT.

This clone appeared once. The V call is TRBV30, the J call TRBJ1-6; D gene unclear. Germline CDR1 and CDR2: GTSNPN and SVGIG (reference sequence). The V gene lost 1 base and the J gene lost 10 bases, with 14 bases spanning the gap. The length of the CDR3 is 14 residues. CDR3 bases: TGTGCCTGGAGTGAATATGGAGTTAGGTCACCCCTCCACTTT. This encodes CAWSEYGVRSPLHF.

The CDR3 is CASSLLAPREEQYF. CDR3 DNA sequence: TGTGCCAGCAGCTTACTAGCACCGAGGGAAGAGCAGTACTTC. V is TRBV5-4 and J is TRBJ2-7, with D possibly matching TRBD2 (6 bases). This CDR3 has 14 residues. Germline V gene lookup returns CDR1 SGHNT and CDR2 YYREEE (reference sequence). Trimming stripped 2 bases from V and 7 bases from J, with 16 bases between.

The genes are TRBV3-1 (or the pseudogene TRBV3-2) and TRBJ2-7, with D possibly being TRBD2 (7 bases). CDR3 length equals 18 residues. Trimming removed 1 base from V and 3 bases from J, with 22 bases in between. Per the germline V gene, CDR1 is LGHDT and CDR2 is YNNKEL (reference sequence). The CDR3 protein is CASSQGRGDHRVGYEQYF. CDR3 nucleotide sequence: TGTGCCAGCAGCCAAGGCCGGGGGGATCACAGGGTGGGCTACGAGCAGTACTTC.

The gene calls are TRBV3-1 (or the pseudogene TRBV3-2) and TRBJ2-7; 9 bases line up with TRBD2. The CDR3 is made up of 16 amino acids. Germline V gives CDR1 LGHDT, CDR2 YNNKEL (reference sequence). J lost 3 bases, V lost 1 base, and 7 bases had no gene match. CDR3 residues: CASSQVRASGVYEQYF. In DNA form, the CDR3 reads TGTGCCAGCAGCCAAGTACGAGCTAGCGGGGTCTACGAGCAGTACTTC.

V and J are TRBV10-3 and TRBJ2-5; 11 bases align to TRBD2. The CDR3 is 14 amino acids. The J segment lost 2 bases and the V segment lost 10 bases, leaving 6 bases of the junction unmatched. The germline gives CDR1 ENHRY, CDR2 SYGVKD. CDR3 DNA: TGTGCCACCCAACTAGCGGGGGCTCAAGAGACCCAGTACTTC. Amino acid sequence: CATQLAGAQETQYF.

A single count supports this clone. The V and J genes are TRBV15 and TRBJ1-6; 8 nucleotides align to TRBD1. The V and J ends lost 5 bases and 6 bases, in that order; junction bases with no gene match: 12. CDR3 length: 17 amino acids. Germline V gene lookup returns CDR1 LNHNV and CDR2 YYDKDF (reference sequence). CDR3 coding DNA: TGTGCCACCAGCGGAAACAGGGGGTCCACTAGTAATTCACCCCTCCACTTT. Its translation is CATSGNRGSTSNSPLHF. Filled out from reference TRBV15 and TRBJ1-6, the complete variable domain reads DAMVIQNPRYQVTQFGKPVTLSCSQTLNHNVMYWYQQKSSQAPKLLFHYYDKDFNNEADTPDNFQSRRPNTSFCFLDIRSPGLGDTAMYLCATSGNRGSTSNSPLHFGNGTRLTVT.

This chain uses TRBV2 with TRBJ2-6, with TRBD1 identical over 7 bases. The CDR3 covers 14 residues. CDR1 is SNHLY and CDR2 is FYNNEI in the germline V gene. Trimming at V came to 11 bases and at J to 0 bases, leaving 4 bases not matched to a gene. The CDR3 region is CAGTAFSGANVLTF. The CDR3 DNA is TGTGCCGGGACAGCTTTCTCTGGGGCCAACGTCCTGACTTTC.

The chain links TRBV6-6 to TRBJ2-1; TRBD1 matches 8 bases. V gave up 6 bases and J gave up 7 bases; unmatched junction bases: 8. Germline CDR1 MNHNY, CDR2 SVGAGI (reference sequence). This CDR3 region has 14 residues. CDR3 sequence: CASRPGTGGNEQFF. CDR3 sequence (DNA): TGTGCCAGCAGACCCGGGACAGGCGGGAATGAGCAGTTCTTC.

The V gene is TRBV7-2, the J gene TRBJ2-1; TRBD2 matches 8 bases. There are 16 residues in the CDR3. Trimming removed 1 base from V and 5 bases from J; junction bases left unmatched: 7. CDR1 SGHTA and CDR2 FQGNSA come from the germline V gene. CDR3 in DNA: TGTGCCAGCAGCTTAGAGTTGAGCGGGGGACACAATGAGCAGTTCTTC. It codes for CASSLELSGGHNEQFF.

CDR3 sequence reads: CASSAGGPGGYTF. CDR3 DNA sequence: TGTGCCAGCAGTGCTGGCGGTCCGGGTGGCTACACCTTC. The chain carries TRBV6-4 and TRBJ1-2; D ambiguous. The length of the CDR3 is 13 residues. Trimming shortened V by 4 bases and J by 7 bases, and 13 bases separated the two germline ends. CDR1 and CDR2 from the germline V gene are MRHNA and SNTAGT.

This clone came up once. The genes are TRBV30 and TRBJ1-5; no clear D gene. Trimming shortened V by 1 base and J by 3 bases, and 7 bases separated the two germline ends. CDR1 GTSNPN and CDR2 SVGIG come from the germline V gene (reference sequence). This CDR3 contains 13 residues. CDR3 protein: CAWSAGNNQPQHF. CDR3 nucleotide sequence: TGTGCCTGGAGTGCGGGTAACAATCAGCCCCAGCATTTT.

The V gene is TRBV3-1 (or the pseudogene TRBV3-2), the J gene TRBJ1-4; D is possibly TRBD1 (5 bases). CDR1 is LGHDT, CDR2 YNNKEL, per germline (reference sequence). The CDR3 runs 15 residues. The ends were cut back, 0 bases at V and 3 bases at J, with 8 bases in the middle. The CDR3 sequence is CASSQEEQANEKLFF. The CDR3 DNA reads TGTGCCAGCAGCCAAGAGGAACAGGCTAATGAAAAACTGTTTTTT.

This chain links TRBV21-1 with TRBJ2-2; TRBD2, the D gene given by the table, was not confirmed from the DNA. TRBV21-1 is a pseudogene locus. The CDR3 has 15 amino acids. In nucleotides, the CDR3 is TGTGCCAGTGAAAGCGGACGATCGAACACCGGGGAGCTGTTTTTT. As protein: CASESGRSNTGELFF.

V gene TRBV5-4 combines with J gene TRBJ1-1, with D uncertain. Trimming removed 4 bases from V and 3 bases from J, with 13 bases in between. Germline CDR1 reads SGHNT; CDR2 reads YYREEE (reference sequence). This CDR3 region has 14 residues. CDR3 sequence (DNA): TGTGCCAGCAGCCGCCGGGGTGGGGACACTGAAGCTTTCTTT. It yields the protein CASSRRGGDTEAFF.

This clone has only a few counts. This chain links TRBV29-1 with TRBJ1-5; the D gene is possibly TRBD1 (6 bases). The CDR3 loop spans 13 amino acids. Germline CDR1 is SQVTM and CDR2 is ANQGSEA. Trimming cost V 5 bases and J 4 bases, with 12 bases left between them. For the CDR3, the DNA is TGCAGCGTTCGAGTGCAGGGGAATCAGCCCCAGCATTTT. Its protein product is CSVRVQGNQPQHF. The variable domain in full, completed from reference TRBV29-1 and TRBJ1-5, reads SAVISQKPSRDICQRGTSLTIQCQVDSQVTMMFWYRQQPGQSLTLIATANQGSEATYESGFVIDKFPISRPNLTFSTLTVSNMSPEDSSIYLCSVRVQGNQPQHFGDGTRLSIL.

V is TRBV7-2 and J is TRBJ1-5; D remains ambiguous. The CDR3 length is 17 residues. Germline V gene data show CDR1 as SGHTA and CDR2 as FQGNSA. The V and J ends lost 5 bases and 0 bases respectively, with 17 bases between them. The CDR3 DNA follows: TGTGCCAGCAGCCCGACCCGGGGAGGGTTTAGCAATCAGCCCCAGCATTTT. It yields the protein CASSPTRGGFSNQPQHF.

This clone has a single count. V and J are TRBV2 and TRBJ2-5; 8 bases match TRBD1. Germline V gene data show CDR1 as SNHLY and CDR2 as FYNNEI. The CDR3 runs to 17 residues. V trimming: 4 bases; J trimming: 1 base; junction bases outside the gene matches: 11. The CDR3 DNA is TGTGCCAGCAGTGTGGGACAGGCGGCCATGGCCCAAGAGACCCAGTACTTC. Protein sequence: CASSVGQAAMAQETQYF.

The rearrangement joins TRBV30 to TRBJ2-3, with 8 nucleotides matching TRBD2. Germline-derived CDR1 and CDR2 are GTSNPN and SVGIG (reference sequence). The CDR3 extends over 18 amino acids. Germline trimming cut 0 bases from V and 3 bases from J; bases unmatched to any gene: 14. CDR3 residues: CAWSVGPVGLAGTDTQYF. In DNA form, the CDR3 reads TGTGCCTGGAGTGTTGGCCCGGTTGGACTAGCAGGAACAGATACGCAGTATTTT.

The chain employs TRBV6-4 and TRBJ2-3; TRBD2 matches at 13 bases. The junction had 10 bases not matched to a gene; V was cut back by 8 bases and J by 2 bases. Looked up from germline, CDR1 is MRHNA and CDR2 is SNTAGT. CDR3 length: 17 residues. The CDR3: CASPKGLAGYFTDTQYF. The CDR3 DNA follows: TGTGCCAGCCCAAAGGGACTAGCGGGGTATTTCACAGATACGCAGTATTTT.

V gene TRBV6-4 combines with J gene TRBJ1-1; D not certain. V lost 7 bases, J lost 2 bases, and 14 bases lay in between. Germline V lookup: CDR1 MRHNA, CDR2 SNTAGT. The length of the CDR3 is 14 residues. CDR3 bases: TGTGCCAGCAAGCCGTCTTTGGGCAACACTGAAGCTTTCTTT. Protein product: CASKPSLGNTEAFF.